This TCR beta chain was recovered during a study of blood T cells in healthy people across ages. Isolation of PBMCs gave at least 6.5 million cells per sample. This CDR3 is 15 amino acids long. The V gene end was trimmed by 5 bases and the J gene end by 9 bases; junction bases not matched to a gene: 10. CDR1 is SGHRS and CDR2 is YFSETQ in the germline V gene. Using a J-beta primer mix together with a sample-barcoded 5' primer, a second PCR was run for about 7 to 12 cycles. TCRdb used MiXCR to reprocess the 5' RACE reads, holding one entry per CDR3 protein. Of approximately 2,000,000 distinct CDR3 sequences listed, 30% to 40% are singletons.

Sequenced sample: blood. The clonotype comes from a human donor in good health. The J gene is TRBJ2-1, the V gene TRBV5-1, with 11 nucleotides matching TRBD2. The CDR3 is CASRLSSGGATEQFF. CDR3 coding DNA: TGCGCCAGCAGGTTGAGTAGCGGGGGGGCCACTGAGCAGTTCTTC.